This T cell receptor (beta chain) originates from a study of blood T cell repertoires in COVID-19. Study-level information: Sites in the United States, Italy and Spain provided acute and convalescent COVID-19 samples. From T cells, B-cell-depleted T cells, or PBMCs came the material, which was cDNA or gDNA.

In the source study's methods: Reference gene primer amplification yielded estimated nucleated cell counts. Clones were read by immunoSEQ multiplex PCR, and TCRdb kept only the in-frame ones, dropping some. Clone size and V and J calls were adopted from that table, with D and trimming inferred from the DNA. The repertoire holds 15,000 or so clones, with about 69% as singletons. Germline V gives CDR1 MNHNY, CDR2 SVGAGI (reference sequence). V was clipped by 7 bases and J by 1 base; unmatched bases: 4. This CDR3 comprises 14 residues. The clonotype was recovered from a man aged 60-69 years with acute or convalescent COVID-19. The sequencing sample was made of peripheral blood. The V and J genes are TRBV6-6 and TRBJ2-7; the match to TRBD1 covers 10 bases. CDR3 DNA sequence: TGTGCCAGCACTCGACAGGGGGCTTCCTACGAGCAGTACTTC. Its translation: CASTRQGASYEQYF.